A single sample gave rise to the 24 T cell receptor beta chains below, sequenced in a study of tumor-infiltrating lymphocytes in glioblastoma multiforme. Three nested ARM-PCR rounds with V-beta and C-beta primers built TCRB libraries. TCRdb redid the calling of the multiplex PCR reads with MiXCR, one entry per CDR3 protein. The repertoire holds some 10,000 distinct CDR3 sequences, with 60% to 70% as singletons. Sequencing was performed on brain tumor tissue. All receptors come from a male donor with glioblastoma.

This clonotype was detected once. Being one base from a much bigger clone, this may be a read error. No conserved phenylalanine or tryptophan is present at the end of the CDR3, so a read error is the likely explanation. The genes are TRBV6-5 and TRBJ2-7; the D gene could be TRBD1 or TRBD2 (6 bases each). The CDR3 has 14 amino acids. Germline V gene lookup returns CDR1 MNHEY and CDR2 SVGAGI. DNA of the CDR3: TGTGCCAGCGGTTACTCCGGGGGCTGGTCCGAGCAGTACTCC. This sequence encodes CASGYSGGWSEQYS.

The rearrangement joins TRBV11-2 to TRBJ2-1; a weak D match, TRBD1 (6 bases). The CDR3 spans 15 residues. With 5 bases removed from V and 7 bases from J, the gap between germline ends came to 18 bases. Germline CDR1 and CDR2: SGHAT and FQNNGV. Here the CDR3 DNA reads TGTGCCAGCAGCCCGGGACACTCAACTCTAAATGAGCAGTTCTTC. Protein sequence: CASSPGHSTLNEQFF.

Notes on this clonotype: Without the conserved terminal phenylalanine or tryptophan, this CDR3 likely stems from a read error. The chain joins TRBV20-1 to TRBJ1-6; no firm D call. Germline V gene lookup returns CDR1 DFQATT and CDR2 SNEGSKA (reference sequence). The CDR3 is made up of 15 amino acids. The CDR3 DNA sequence: TGCAGTGTTAGAGGGCGGGGTTCCGTGAATTCAACCCTCCACCTT. The encoded protein is CSVRGRGSVNSTLHL.

The rearrangement uses TRBV12-3 or TRBV12-4 and TRBJ1-1; TRBD1 is a possible D gene (5 bases). The CDR3 is 14 residues long. V was clipped by 7 bases and J by 2 bases, with 14 bases between them. The CDR3 bases are TGTGCCAGCAATTTGGCGGACACTAACACTGAAGCTTTCTTT. Protein: CASNLADTNTEAFF.

This clonotype has a count of ten or more. The V call is TRBV28, the J call TRBJ2-3, with TRBD2 identical over 7 bases. V dropped 5 bases and J dropped 0; count of bases not matched to a gene: 5. There are 15 residues in the CDR3. From germline, CDR1 is MDHEN and CDR2 SYDVKM. The CDR3 nucleotides read TGTGCCAGCAGTAGGACGGGAGGAAGCACAGATACGCAGTATTTT. Its translation: CASSRTGGSTDTQYF. The variable domain in full, completed from reference TRBV28 and TRBJ2-3, reads DVKVTQSSRYLVKRTGEKVFLECVQDMDHENMFWYRQDPGLGLRLIYFSYDVKMKEKGDIPEGYSVSREKKERFSLILESASTNQTSMYLCASSRTGGSTDTQYFGPGTRLTVL.

The V call is TRBV11-2, the J call TRBJ2-2, with D uncertain. V dropped 7 bases and J dropped 7 bases, with 16 bases sitting between them. Germline V lookup: CDR1 SGHAT, CDR2 FQNNGV. This CDR3 is 14 amino acids long. The CDR3 DNA reads as TGTGCCAGCACCAACTCCGGGCGGTACGGGGAGCTGTTTTTT. Its protein product is CASTNSGRYGELFF.

The J gene is TRBJ2-7, the V gene TRBV11-2; possible D gene TRBD2, 6 bases. This CDR3 is built from 17 residues. Trimming removed 1 base at V and 6 bases at J, with 22 bases between. CDR1 and CDR2 (germline): SGHAT, FQNNGV. CDR3 amino acids: CASSLGRDSRGGSEQYF. In DNA, the CDR3 is TGTGCCAGCAGCTTAGGGCGGGACTCCCGAGGAGGAAGCGAGCAGTACTTC.

The gene calls are TRBV2 and TRBJ2-5; 8 bases are shared with TRBD1. Germline assignment: CDR1 SNHLY and CDR2 FYNNEI. The CDR3 contains 15 residues. Trimming took 4 bases from V and 4 from J; bases not matched to a gene: 8. CDR3 bases: TGTGCCAGCAGTGTCGGCAGGGGGCGCCCAGAGACCCAGTACTTC. Protein product: CASSVGRGRPETQYF.

This sequence joins TRBV27 and TRBJ2-1, with D perhaps TRBD2 (5 bases). The germline V gene has CDR1 MNHEY and CDR2 SMNVEV (reference sequence). The V gene lost 7 bases and the J gene lost 1 base, with 20 bases spanning the gap. CDR3 length: 17 amino acids. The CDR3 nucleotides read TGTGCCAGCACCAACGAGGGTGGGGTCCGGTCCTACAATGAGCAGTTCTTC. Its translation is CASTNEGGVRSYNEQFF.

The chain joins TRBV11-2 to TRBJ2-4, with D possibly being TRBD2 (6 bases). The J call may be incorrect, as the DNA end agrees better with TRBJ2-5. There are 12 residues in the CDR3. Looked up from germline, CDR1 is SGHAT and CDR2 is FQNNGV. CDR3 amino acids: CASSFGGGTQYF. CDR3 nucleotides: TGTGCCAGCAGCTTTGGGGGAGGGACCCAGTACTTC.

To note about this clonotype: Sequence at one end of the junction differs from germline and may be a read error. CDR3 sequence: CASSQDKRNTDTQYF. The CDR3 region has the DNA TGTGCCAGCAGCCAAGATAAGCGGAACACAGATACGCAGTATTTT. V and J are TRBV4-1 and TRBJ2-3; possibly TRBD2 for D (5 bases). The CDR3 extends over 15 amino acids. CDR1 is MGHRA and CDR2 is YSYEKL in the germline V gene.

The gene calls are TRBV6-6 and TRBJ2-1, with 9 bases matching TRBD1. Germline loops: CDR1 MNHNY, CDR2 SVGAGI (reference sequence). The junction had 13 bases not matched to a gene; V was cut back by 10 bases and J by 6 bases. This CDR3 contains 15 residues. The CDR3 DNA sequence: TGTGCCACCAGCGCAGCTACAGGGGGCAGCAATGAGCAGTTCTTC. It translates to CATSAATGGSNEQFF.

CDR3 loop: CASSPLAAGSSTDTQYF. CDR3 in DNA: TGTGCCAGCAGCCCTTTAGCGGCTGGCTCTAGCACAGATACGCAGTATTTT. The V gene is TRBV14, the J gene TRBJ2-3, with D maybe TRBD2 (6 bases). Trimming shortened V by 4 bases and J by 0 bases, and 17 bases separated the two germline ends. CDR1 SGHDN and CDR2 FVKESK come from the germline V gene. The CDR3 loop spans 17 amino acids.

This chain joins TRBV4-3 and TRBJ1-6; D may be TRBD1 (5 bases). The CDR3 consists of 16 residues. V was shortened by 0 bases and J by 8 bases, with 14 bases between the two germline ends. Germline CDR1 reads LGHNA; CDR2 reads YSLEER. For the CDR3, the DNA is TGCGCCAGCAGCCAAGATCTGGGGGGGGATTATTCACCCCTCCACTTT. Its protein product is CASSQDLGGDYSPLHF.

The chain joins TRBV6-6 to TRBJ2-1; D ambiguous. Per germline, CDR1 MNHNY and CDR2 SVGAGI (reference sequence). The CDR3 sequence is 16 residues long. The V end lost 5 bases, the J end lost 6 bases, and 20 bases lay between the germline ends. The CDR3 loop reads CASSTNPKLASNEQFF. The CDR3 nucleotides read TGTGCCAGCAGTACGAATCCGAAATTAGCCTCCAATGAGCAGTTCTTC.

There are many counts of this clonotype. This chain links TRBV2 with TRBJ2-1; 10 bases fit TRBD2. Per germline, CDR1 SNHLY and CDR2 FYNNEI. The CDR3 totals 17 residues. The ends lost 0 bases at V and 2 bases at J; junction bases unmatched: 4. CDR3 sequence reads: CASSEAKLAGPYNEQFF. As DNA, the CDR3 is TGTGCCAGCAGTGAAGCGAAACTAGCGGGACCCTACAATGAGCAGTTCTTC.

In regard to this clonotype: A read error may be the cause here, since a much bigger clone is one base away. No conserved phenylalanine or tryptophan ends this CDR3, so it is likely a read error. The DNA is left out, because the CDR3 cannot be placed on it with certainty; the CDR3 is given as TCRdb lists it. The chain is built from TRBV4-2 and TRBJ2-1; the D call of TRBD2 is as the table states it, not checked on the DNA. The CDR3 contains 16 residues when both ends are counted. Germline V lookup: CDR1 LGHNA, CDR2 YNFKEQ. CDR3 region: CASSQEDAGGIDEQSS.

The rearrangement links TRBV5-1 to TRBJ2-1, with 7 positions matching TRBD1. Germline V gene data show CDR1 as SGHRS and CDR2 as YFSETQ. There are 17 residues in the CDR3. V lost 0 bases and J lost 4; bases outside the gene matches: 10. CDR3 sequence: CASSLGQGIQLYNEQFF. In nucleotides, the CDR3 is TGCGCCAGCAGCTTGGGACAGGGAATACAGCTTTACAATGAGCAGTTCTTC.

A few counts support this clonotype. Possible read error: a much larger clone is one base away. The chain couples TRBV28 to TRBJ1-2, with D unresolved. The germline CDR1 and CDR2 sequences are MDHEN and SYDVKM. The CDR3 has 13 amino acids. CDR3 sequence reads: CASRLTGEDGHTF. CDR3 nucleotides: TGTGCCAGCAGGCTAACCGGTGAAGATGGCCACACCTTC.

As concerns this clonotype: A junction end diverges from the germline sequence, so it may reflect a read error. CDR3 DNA sequence: TGTGCCAGCAGTTACGAGTTCGGGGTGGGGGATGAAAAACTGTTGTTT. Protein: CASSYEFGVGDEKLLF. This chain joins TRBV6-6 and TRBJ1-4; D is perhaps TRBD1 (5 bases). The CDR3 sequence is 16 residues long. Germline V gives CDR1 MNHNY, CDR2 SVGAGI (reference sequence).

This clonotype is medium-sized. The chain carries TRBV28 and TRBJ2-1; D gene ambiguous. With 10 bases removed from V and 9 bases from J, the gap between germline ends came to 16 bases. This CDR3 is 12 amino acids long. Germline values: CDR1 MDHEN, CDR2 SYDVKM. CDR3 protein: CATTGPLSEQFF. The DNA for the CDR3 is TGTGCCACGACTGGACCCCTTTCTGAGCAGTTCTTC.

A note on this clonotype: Germline and junction disagree at one end, which may indicate a read error. V and J are TRBV20-1 and TRBJ2-2; D tentatively reads TRBD1 or TRBD2 (6 bases each). Germline V gene data show CDR1 as DFQATT and CDR2 as SNEGSKA (reference sequence). The CDR3 spans 14 residues. The CDR3 spells CNARGGLETGELFF. CDR3 DNA: TGCAATGCTAGAGGGGGGCTGGAGACCGGGGAGCTGTTTTTT.

This chain joins TRBV6-5 and TRBJ2-2; D may correspond to TRBD1 or TRBD2 (5 bases each). Germline assignment: CDR1 MNHEY and CDR2 SVGAGI. There are 14 residues in the CDR3. V lost 6 bases and J 14 bases, leaving 22 bases between the germline ends. CDR3 sequence (DNA): TGTGCCAGCAGCTGGGACCTGTCGACCGGGAACCTGTTTTTT. Its protein is CASSWDLSTGNLFF.

The chain couples TRBV20-1 to TRBJ1-5, with TRBD1 matching over 7 bases. The J segment lost 4 bases and the V segment lost 6 bases, leaving 3 bases of the junction unmatched. Germline V gene sequence: CDR1 DFQATT, CDR2 SNEGSKA (reference sequence). The CDR3 sequence is 12 residues long. CDR3 nucleotides: TGCAGTGCCTCGACAGGGAATCAGCCCCAGCATTTT. It translates to CSASTGNQPQHF.